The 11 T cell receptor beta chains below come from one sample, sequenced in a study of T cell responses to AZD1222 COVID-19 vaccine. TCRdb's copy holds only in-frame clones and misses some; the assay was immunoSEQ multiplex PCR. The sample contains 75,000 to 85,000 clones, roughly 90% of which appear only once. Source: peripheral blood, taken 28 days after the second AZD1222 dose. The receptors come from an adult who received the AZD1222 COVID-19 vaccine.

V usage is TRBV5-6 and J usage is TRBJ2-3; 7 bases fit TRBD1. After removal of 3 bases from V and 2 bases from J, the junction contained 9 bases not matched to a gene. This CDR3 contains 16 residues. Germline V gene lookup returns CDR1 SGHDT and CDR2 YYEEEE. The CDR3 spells CASSSLTGFFTDTQYF. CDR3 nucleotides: TGTGCCAGCAGCTCCTTGACAGGGTTTTTCACAGATACGCAGTATTTT. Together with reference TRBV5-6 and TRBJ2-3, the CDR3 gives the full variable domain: DAGVTQSPTHLIKTRGQQVTLRCSPKSGHDTVSWYQQALGQGPQFIFQYYEEEERQRGNFPDRFSGHQFPNYSSELNVNALLLGDSALYLCASSSLTGFFTDTQYFGPGTRLTVL.

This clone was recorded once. Written as DNA, the CDR3 is TGTGCCAGCAGCTTGTACTCTCGATCCTATAGCAATCAGCCCCAGCATTTT. Its translation: CASSLYSRSYSNQPQHF. V and J are TRBV5-6 and TRBJ1-5; D is ambiguous. Trimming pared 1 base from V and 0 bases from J, leaving 14 bases between. The CDR3 is 17 amino acids. Germline V gene lookup returns CDR1 SGHDT and CDR2 YYEEEE.

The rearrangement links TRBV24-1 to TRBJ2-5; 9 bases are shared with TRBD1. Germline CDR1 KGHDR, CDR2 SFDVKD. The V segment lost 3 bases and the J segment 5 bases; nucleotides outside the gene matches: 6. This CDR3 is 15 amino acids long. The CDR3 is CATSDGTGIRETQYF. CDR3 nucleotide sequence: TGTGCCACCAGTGATGGGACAGGGATTAGGGAGACCCAGTACTTC.

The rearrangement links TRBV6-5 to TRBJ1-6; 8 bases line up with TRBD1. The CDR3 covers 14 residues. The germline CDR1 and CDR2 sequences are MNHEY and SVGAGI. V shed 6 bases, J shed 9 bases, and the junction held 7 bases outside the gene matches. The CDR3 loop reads CASRTGQGSSPLHF. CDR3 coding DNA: TGTGCCAGCAGGACTGGACAGGGTTCTTCACCCCTCCACTTT.

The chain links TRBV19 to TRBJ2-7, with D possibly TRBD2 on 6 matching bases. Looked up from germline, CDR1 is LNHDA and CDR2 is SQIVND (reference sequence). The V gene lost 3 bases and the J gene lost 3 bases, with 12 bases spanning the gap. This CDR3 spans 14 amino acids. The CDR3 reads CASSIAGRVYEQYF. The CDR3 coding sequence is TGTGCCAGTAGTATCGCGGGACGGGTCTACGAGCAGTACTTC.

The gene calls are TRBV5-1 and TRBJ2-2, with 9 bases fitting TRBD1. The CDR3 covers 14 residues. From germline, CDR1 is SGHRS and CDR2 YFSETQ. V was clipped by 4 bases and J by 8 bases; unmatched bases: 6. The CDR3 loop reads CASSGGTGSGELFF. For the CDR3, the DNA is TGCGCCAGCAGCGGAGGGACAGGGTCAGGGGAGCTGTTTTTT.

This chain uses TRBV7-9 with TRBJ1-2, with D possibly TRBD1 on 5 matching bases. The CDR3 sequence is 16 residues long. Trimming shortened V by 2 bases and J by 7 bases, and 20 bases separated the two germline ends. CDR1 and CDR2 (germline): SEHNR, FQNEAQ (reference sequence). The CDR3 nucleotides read TGTGCCAGCAGCTTACGACAGCCCATAGGGGACCGTGGCTACACCTTC. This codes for CASSLRQPIGDRGYTF.

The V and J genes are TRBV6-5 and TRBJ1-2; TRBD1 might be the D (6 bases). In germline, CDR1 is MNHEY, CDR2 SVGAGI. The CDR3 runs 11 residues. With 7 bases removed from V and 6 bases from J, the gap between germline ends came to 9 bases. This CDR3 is CASNRDDGYTF. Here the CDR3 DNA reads TGTGCCAGCAACAGGGATGATGGCTACACCTTC.

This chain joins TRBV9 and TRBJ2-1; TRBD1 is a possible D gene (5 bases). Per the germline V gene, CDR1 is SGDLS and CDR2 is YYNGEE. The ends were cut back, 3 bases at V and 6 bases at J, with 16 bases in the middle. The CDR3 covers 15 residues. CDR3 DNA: TGTGCCAGCAGCGCCGATGCGCCAAGGGGCAATGAGCAGTTCTTC. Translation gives CASSADAPRGNEQFF.

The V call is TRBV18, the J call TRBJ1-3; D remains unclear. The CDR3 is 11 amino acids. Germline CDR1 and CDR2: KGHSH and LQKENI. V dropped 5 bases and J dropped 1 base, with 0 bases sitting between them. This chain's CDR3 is CASSSGNTIYF. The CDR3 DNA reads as TGTGCCAGCTCATCTGGAAACACCATATATTTT. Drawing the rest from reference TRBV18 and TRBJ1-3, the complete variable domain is NAGVMQNPRHLVRRRGQEARLRCSPMKGHSHVYWYRQLPEEGLKFMVYLQKENIIDESGMPKERFSAEFPKEGPSILRIQQVVRGDSAAYFCASSSGNTIYFGEGSWLTVV.

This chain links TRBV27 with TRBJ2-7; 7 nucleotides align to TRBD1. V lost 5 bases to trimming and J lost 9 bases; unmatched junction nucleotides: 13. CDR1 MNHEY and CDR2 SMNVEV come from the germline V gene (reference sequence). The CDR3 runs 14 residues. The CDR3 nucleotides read TGTGCCAGCAGTCCCCTCGGACAGGCAAAAGGGCAGTACTTC. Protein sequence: CASSPLGQAKGQYF.